This paragraph covers one T cell receptor beta chain sequence. What it binds is unknown. V lost 0 bases and J lost 4, with 9 bases in between. The CDR3 runs to 14 residues. Germline V lookup: CDR1 MGHRA, CDR2 YSYEKL. This sample was included in a study of cytomegalovirus exposure and HLA in healthy donors. Study-level findings and limits: Rarity held for most TCR sequences, but there were some public TCRs that occurred in many donors. Among the CMV-associated chains, three were confirmed in vitro as specific for CMV antigens. Cytomegalovirus status was reportedly diagnosed by the classifier with high sensitivity and specificity.

Data came from immunoSEQ multiplex PCR; TCRdb stores just in-frame clones and leaves some out. The repertoire holds approximately 260,000 clones, about 90% seen once, with over 0.95% in the top ten. This receptor was taken from a young woman in good health and CMV-seropositive. Sequenced: PBMCs. This sequence joins TRBV4-1 and TRBJ2-5, with D unclear. The CDR3 nucleotides are TGCGCCAGCAGCCAAGATGCTCAGGCAGAGACCCAGTACTTC. Its protein product is CASSQDAQAETQYF.